Each of the 26 T cell receptor beta chains below was sequenced from the same sample in a study of cytomegalovirus exposure and HLA in healthy donors. 60 Vbeta and 13 Jbeta primers were used in PCR. Libraries were prepared by immunoSEQ multiplex PCR; TCRdb keeps only in-frame clonotypes and omits some of them. The sample records hundreds of thousands of clones, roughly 82% being singletons. Sequenced material: PBMCs. The source is a man in his forties in good health and CMV-seropositive.

The count of this clone is one. This chain links TRBV19 with TRBJ1-2; TRBD1 might be the D (6 bases). Trimming left V 3 bases short and J 7 bases short, with 15 bases between. The CDR3 consists of 14 residues. The germline gives CDR1 LNHDA, CDR2 SQIVND (reference sequence). The CDR3 spells CASSMRQGIAGYTF. The DNA for the CDR3 is TGTGCCAGTAGTATGCGGCAGGGGATTGCTGGCTACACCTTC.

This clone was seen a few times. Additional DNA sequences in this sample encode the identical CDR3. V is TRBV11-2 and J is TRBJ1-5; D not certain. The V gene lost 0 bases and the J gene lost 2 bases, with 11 bases spanning the gap. Per germline, CDR1 SGHAT and CDR2 FQNNGV. This CDR3 comprises 16 residues. The CDR3 region is CASSLDLGGGNQPQHF. The CDR3 DNA reads as TGTGCCAGCAGCTTAGATCTTGGCGGGGGCAATCAGCCCCAGCATTTT.

The chain links TRBV11-2 to TRBJ2-1; TRBD2 might be the D (6 bases). V lost 1 base and J lost 3, with 7 bases in between. Germline V gives CDR1 SGHAT, CDR2 FQNNGV. The CDR3 runs to 14 residues. In nucleotides, the CDR3 is TGTGCCAGCAGCTTAGCGGGAGTCTACAATGAGCAGTTCTTC. It codes for CASSLAGVYNEQFF. Combining the CDR3 with reference TRBV11-2 and TRBJ2-1 gives the whole variable domain EAGVAQSPRYKIIEKRQSVAFWCNPISGHATLYWYQQILGQGPKLLIQFQNNGVVDDSQLPKDRFSAERLKGVDSTLKIQPAKLEDSAVYLCASSLAGVYNEQFFGPGTRLTVL.

The chain is built from TRBV19 and TRBJ2-1; TRBD2 aligns across 8 bases. The germline CDR1 and CDR2 sequences are LNHDA and SQIVND (reference sequence). The trim removed 1 base at V and 8 bases at J, leaving 4 bases unmatched. The CDR3 consists of 14 residues. The CDR3 region is CASSIGLASDEQFF. CDR3 sequence (DNA): TGTGCCAGTAGTATAGGACTAGCGAGCGATGAGCAGTTCTTC.

This chain joins TRBV6-5 and TRBJ2-1; 9 bases are a match to TRBD1. Germline CDR1 and CDR2: MNHEY and SVGAGI. V dropped 3 bases and J dropped 8; count of bases not matched to a gene: 11. The CDR3 extends over 16 amino acids. The CDR3 sequence is CASSYTQGAIVDEQFF. CDR3 DNA: TGTGCCAGCAGTTATACACAGGGGGCGATCGTCGATGAGCAGTTCTTC.

The genes are TRBV27 and TRBJ1-1, with TRBD1 matching 8 bases. Trimming at V came to 6 bases and at J to 6 bases, leaving 3 bases not matched to a gene. Germline CDR1 is MNHEY and CDR2 is SMNVEV (reference sequence). This CDR3 has 12 residues. Here the CDR3 reads CASSSGGSEAFF. CDR3 bases: TGTGCCAGCAGCTCAGGGGGCTCTGAAGCTTTCTTT.

V is TRBV29-1 and J is TRBJ2-3, with 8 bases identical to TRBD2. Losses at the gene ends were 2 bases for V and 2 bases for J; bases not matched to a gene: 3. Germline V gene lookup returns CDR1 SQVTM and CDR2 ANQGSEA. CDR3 length: 14 amino acids. CDR3 residues: CSVETSGLTDTQYF. CDR3 DNA: TGCAGCGTTGAAACTAGCGGCCTCACAGATACGCAGTATTTT.

There are a few counts of this clone. This chain joins TRBV10-2 and TRBJ2-1; TRBD2 matches 12 bases. The trim removed 6 bases at V and 4 bases at J, leaving 1 base unmatched. This CDR3 region has 14 residues. The germline V gene has CDR1 WSHSY and CDR2 SAAADI. The CDR3 DNA is TGCGCCAGCAGCGGACTAGCGGGGTACAATGAGCAGTTCTTC. It specifies CASSGLAGYNEQFF.

This clone was observed a single time. At one boundary the junction diverges from the germline segment, which might be a read error. The chain is built from TRBV7-8 and TRBJ2-7; D uncertain. The CDR3 sequence is 16 residues long. Germline V gene data show CDR1 as SGHVS and CDR2 as FQNEAQ. The CDR3 protein is CASSLAIALSSYGQYF. Written as DNA, the CDR3 is TGTGCCAGCAGCTTAGCAATCGCGTTGAGCTCCTACGGGCAGTACTTC.

With regard to this clone: One end of the junction is discordant with germline, which a read error may explain. This chain joins TRBV11-2 and TRBJ2-5; a possible D gene is TRBD2 (6 bases). Germline values: CDR1 SGHAT, CDR2 FQNNGV. CDR3 length equals 16 residues. In DNA form, the CDR3 reads TGTGCCAGTAGCTTAGATATCGGGGGTGGGCAAGAGACCCAGTACTTC. Encoded protein: CASSLDIGGGQETQYF.

V gene TRBV28 combines with J gene TRBJ1-5; D may be TRBD1 (6 bases). The germline V gene has CDR1 MDHEN and CDR2 SYDVKM. The CDR3 extends over 15 amino acids. Trimming shortened V by 8 bases and J by 4 bases, and 18 bases separated the two germline ends. In DNA, the CDR3 is TGTGCCAGCTCCTTTATGGGGGCCACAAATCAGCCCCAGCATTTT. Translated: CASSFMGATNQPQHF. The whole variable domain, remainder taken from reference TRBV28 and TRBJ1-5, is DVKVTQSSRYLVKRTGEKVFLECVQDMDHENMFWYRQDPGLGLRLIYFSYDVKMKEKGDIPEGYSVSREKKERFSLILESASTNQTSMYLCASSFMGATNQPQHFGDGTRLSIL.

The gene calls are TRBV6-1 and TRBJ2-7; 8 nucleotides line up with TRBD1. This CDR3 spans 16 amino acids. Looked up from germline, CDR1 is MNHNS and CDR2 is SASEGT. Trimming at V came to 4 bases and at J to 3 bases, leaving 11 bases not matched to a gene. The CDR3 sequence is CASSGTGYQGGYEQYF. The CDR3 DNA follows: TGTGCCAGCAGTGGGACAGGGTACCAGGGGGGCTACGAGCAGTACTTC.

The V call is TRBV4-1, the J call TRBJ1-5; 7 bases align to TRBD1. The CDR3 covers 16 residues. Per the germline V gene, CDR1 is MGHRA and CDR2 is YSYEKL. V trimming: 6 bases; J trimming: 0 bases; junction bases outside the gene matches: 8. CDR3 sequence reads: CASSFQGGYSNQPQHF. The CDR3, as DNA: TGCGCCAGCAGTTTCCAGGGGGGATATAGCAATCAGCCCCAGCATTTT.

The genes are TRBV5-6 and TRBJ2-7; possibly TRBD2 for D (7 bases). The germline gives CDR1 SGHDT, CDR2 YYEEEE. The ends were cut back, 6 bases at V and 3 bases at J, with 16 bases in the middle. There are 14 residues in the CDR3. CDR3 region: CASNPGGRGYEQYF. The CDR3 DNA reads TGTGCCAGCAACCCGGGGGGCAGGGGCTACGAGCAGTACTTC.

The V gene is TRBV2, the J gene TRBJ1-2; a possible D gene is TRBD1 (6 bases). V was trimmed by 3 bases and J by 2 bases, leaving 13 bases between them. This CDR3 is 15 amino acids long. In germline, CDR1 is SNHLY, CDR2 FYNNEI. The CDR3 here is CASSDLAGVNYGYTF. In DNA, the CDR3 is TGTGCCAGCAGTGACTTGGCAGGGGTAAACTATGGCTACACCTTC.

V gene TRBV6-4 combines with J gene TRBJ2-3, with 7 nucleotides matching TRBD1. Trimming at V came to 8 bases and at J to 6 bases, leaving 8 bases not matched to a gene. The CDR3 extends over 13 amino acids. The germline CDR1 and CDR2 sequences are MRHNA and SNTAGT. The CDR3 here is CASQGTEGDTQYF. In DNA, the CDR3 is TGTGCCAGCCAGGGGACAGAGGGGGATACGCAGTATTTT.

The V and J genes are TRBV6-1 and TRBJ2-7, with 8 bases matching TRBD1. The germline CDR1 and CDR2 sequences are MNHNS and SASEGT. The CDR3 has 14 residues. Germline trimming cut 5 bases from V and 5 bases from J; bases unmatched to any gene: 8. The CDR3 here is CASSIGQGRDEQYF. The CDR3 DNA sequence: TGTGCCAGCAGTATAGGACAGGGTAGGGACGAGCAGTACTTC.

The chain employs TRBV7-2 and TRBJ2-1; TRBD2 aligns across 7 bases. In germline, CDR1 is SGHTA, CDR2 FQGNSA. Trimming cost V 5 bases and J 8 bases; bases outside gene matches: 3. The CDR3 sequence is 12 residues long. This chain's CDR3 is CASSLSGYEQFF. The CDR3 bases are TGTGCCAGCAGCCTTAGCGGGTATGAGCAGTTCTTC.

CDR3 coding DNA: TGTGCCAGCTCACCGAGCCCCCCTTCCAATCAGCCCCAGCATTTT. The encoded protein is CASSPSPPSNQPQHF. The rearrangement uses TRBV18 and TRBJ1-5, with D hard to call. Germline V gene data show CDR1 as KGHSH and CDR2 as LQKENI. Trimming took off 3 bases at V and 3 bases at J, with 12 bases between the two ends. The CDR3 is made up of 15 amino acids.

The chain combines TRBV7-3 with TRBJ1-1; D gene unclear. Trimming left V 6 bases short and J 1 base short, with 9 bases between. The germline gives CDR1 SGHTA, CDR2 FQGTGA. The CDR3 sequence is 13 residues long. The CDR3 DNA is TGTGCCAGCAGGCTGGGGAGGAACACTGAAGCTTTCTTT. It translates to CASRLGRNTEAFF.

The V and J genes are TRBV5-4 and TRBJ1-5; D perhaps matches TRBD1 (6 bases). The CDR3 runs to 13 residues. CDR1 is SGHNT and CDR2 is YYREEE in the germline V gene (reference sequence). V dropped 4 bases and J dropped 6 bases, with 11 bases sitting between them. The CDR3 DNA reads as TGTGCCAGCAGCACACAGGGATCTCAGCCCCAGCATTTT. Translation gives CASSTQGSQPQHF.

This clone was seen only once. The V and J genes are TRBV6-6 and TRBJ2-2; 12 nucleotides agree with TRBD2. The junction had 5 bases not matched to a gene; V was cut back by 5 bases and J by 4 bases. CDR3 length: 16 amino acids. From germline, CDR1 is MNHNY and CDR2 SVGAGI (reference sequence). The chain's CDR3 is CASSPRLAGVTGELFF. The CDR3 DNA follows: TGTGCCAGCAGTCCCCGACTAGCGGGAGTCACCGGGGAGCTGTTTTTT.

This chain joins TRBV5-1 and TRBJ1-1; 9 positions match TRBD1. The germline CDR1 and CDR2 sequences are SGHRS and YFSETQ. The V and J ends lost 3 bases and 3 bases, in that order; junction bases with no gene match: 3. CDR3 size: 14 residues. The CDR3 here is CASSWGTGYTEAFF. The DNA for the CDR3 is TGCGCCAGCAGCTGGGGGACAGGGTACACTGAAGCTTTCTTT.

The table lists this clone with a count of one. This sequence joins TRBV18 and TRBJ1-3; the D gene is possibly TRBD1 (6 bases). This CDR3 comprises 15 residues. V was pared by 3 bases and J by 0 bases, with 9 bases between. Germline V CDR1 and CDR2: KGHSH, LQKENI. The CDR3 DNA sequence: TGTGCCAGCTCACCGGGACACGGCTCTGGAAACACCATATATTTT. Translation gives CASSPGHGSGNTIYF.

Only one count was recorded for this clone. The rearrangement links TRBV9 to TRBJ2-1; TRBD2 agrees at 11 bases. V lost 3 bases and J lost 7; bases outside the gene matches: 6. The germline V gene has CDR1 SGDLS and CDR2 YYNGEE. The CDR3 has 15 residues. The CDR3 here is CASSATSGSPNEQFF. Written as DNA, the CDR3 is TGTGCCAGCAGCGCCACTAGCGGGAGCCCAAATGAGCAGTTCTTC.

This clone showed up just once. Here the CDR3 DNA reads TGTGCCAGCAGCTTCCCTCAGGGAAACAAAAACATTCAGTACTTC. It encodes CASSFPQGNKNIQYF. The rearrangement uses TRBV5-4 and TRBJ2-4; D is possibly TRBD1 (5 bases). Trimming took off 2 bases at V and 3 bases at J, with 12 bases between the two ends. CDR3 length: 15 residues. Germline CDR1 is SGHNT and CDR2 is YYREEE (reference sequence). Full variable domain (outside the CDR3, taken from reference TRBV5-4 and TRBJ2-4): ETGVTQSPTHLIKTRGQQVTLRCSSQSGHNTVSWYQQALGQGPQFIFQYYREEENGRGNFPPRFSGLQFPNYSSELNVNALELDDSALYLCASSFPQGNKNIQYFGAGTRLSVL.